This TCR beta chain was profiled in a study of cytomegalovirus exposure and HLA in healthy donors. On the study more broadly: HLA-typed donors were the source of roughly 85 million unique TCRs held in an early data release. Findings of the study overall: Links to common viral pathogens appeared, in a later analysis, for several of the most significant clusters. According to an earlier analysis, most TCR beta V segments yielded productive rearrangements about 87% or about 30% of the time. Across donors, presence/absence analyses took sequencing depth to be roughly uniform.

As for this clone: The target antigen is unknown.

With 5 bases removed from V and 2 bases from J, the gap between germline ends came to 14 bases. Germline values: CDR1 SGHTS, CDR2 YDEGEE. This CDR3 is 15 amino acids long. 60 Vbeta and 13 Jbeta primers were used in PCR. Produced via immunoSEQ multiplex PCR; TCRdb's table is partial and in-frame only. The profile shows 90,000 to 150,000 clones, 7% to 9.5% of them singletons. The rearrangement links TRBV5-8 to TRBJ1-5; D remains ambiguous. The sample was PBMCs. The origin of this receptor is a woman between 40 and 55 years old in good health and CMV-seropositive. This CDR3 is CASSSGGFGNQPQHF. The CDR3 DNA reads TGTGCCAGCAGTTCGGGAGGATTTGGCAATCAGCCCCAGCATTTT.